The clone carrying this T cell receptor beta chain was counted a few times. As yet, its antigen is unknown. In each case, RNA was isolated and then reverse transcribed into cDNA as the sequencing template. The data were produced by immunoSEQ multiplex PCR, yet TCRdb's version contains in-frame clones alone and is incomplete. The repertoire consists of 75,000 to 100,000 clones, with roughly 47% occurring once and the leading ten covering approximately 0.79%. Alopecia areata patients provided lesional scalp punch biopsies and peripheral blood. This specimen comes from a study of CD8+ T cells in alopecia areata. Study-level points and caveats: Clonality in lesional scalp, especially alopecia totalis/universalis, exceeded that of normal scalp.

This sequence was found in a human donor with alopecia areata. The sample taken for sequencing was CD4+ T cells sorted from blood.

This CDR3 reads CSVRTSGSAGELFF. Written as DNA, the CDR3 is TGCAGCGTGCGGACTAGCGGGAGCGCCGGGGAGCTGTTTTTT. This chain joins TRBV29-1 and TRBJ2-2, with 13 bases lining up with TRBD2. Germline V gene data show CDR1 as SQVTM and CDR2 as ANQGSEA. The CDR3 sequence is 14 residues long. V was clipped by 6 bases and J by 6 bases; unmatched bases: 4.